The 22 T cell receptor beta chains below come from one sample, sequenced in a study of vaccination and CD4 T cells after COVID-19. The treatment here: roughly 10-day PBMC culture with coronavirus spike peptide pools or control peptides (ViraFEST assay). Cultured CD4+ T cell DNA was sequenced using the Oncomine TCR Beta short-read assay. TCRdb redid the calling of the PCR reads with MiXCR, one entry per CDR3 protein. There are about 20,000 distinct CDR3 sequences in the sample; nearly 50% occur only once, and over 5% lies in the top ten. These receptors are not linked to any known antigen. Material for sequencing was CD4+ T cells from blood, cultured in vitro. These receptors were taken from a human donor who had recovered from COVID-19.

This chain connects TRBV20-1 to TRBJ1-1; D remains ambiguous. Trimming pared 3 bases from V and 6 bases from J, leaving 8 bases between. The CDR3 has 11 residues. CDR1 DFQATT and CDR2 SNEGSKA come from the germline V gene (reference sequence). The CDR3 here is CSASPGAEAFF. CDR3 coding DNA: TGCAGTGCTAGTCCTGGGGCTGAAGCTTTCTTT.

The chain couples TRBV6-2 or TRBV6-3 to TRBJ2-5; the match to TRBD2 covers 9 bases. There are 17 residues in the CDR3. V dropped 0 bases and J dropped 5; count of bases not matched to a gene: 10. CDR1 is MNHEY and CDR2 is SVGEGT in the germline V gene. CDR3 in DNA: TGTGCCAGCAGTTACTCTTCGCGGGAGGGCCGGGGCGAGACCCAGTACTTC. The encoded protein is CASSYSSREGRGETQYF.

The chain combines TRBV6-5 with TRBJ1-2; D is uncertain. Germline CDR1 is MNHEY and CDR2 is SVGAGI. V shed 0 bases and J shed 4 bases, with 15 bases lying between them. The CDR3 runs to 16 residues. The CDR3 bases are TGTGCCAGCAGTTACTCGATAGGAGAAAGCTCCTATGGCTACACCTTC. This translates into CASSYSIGESSYGYTF.

This clonotype was detected only a few times. The chain links TRBV28 to TRBJ1-1, with D possibly matching TRBD1 (5 bases). CDR1 MDHEN and CDR2 SYDVKM come from the germline V gene. V was cut by 4 bases and J by 2 bases, with 8 bases left in between. There are 13 residues in the CDR3. CDR3 residues: CASSWTFNTEAFF. CDR3 coding DNA: TGTGCCAGCAGTTGGACATTTAACACTGAAGCTTTCTTT.

This clonotype came up a few times. The genes are TRBV12-3 or TRBV12-4 and TRBJ1-2, with 8 bases fitting TRBD1. CDR3 length equals 14 residues. The V segment lost 5 bases and the J segment 2 bases; nucleotides outside the gene matches: 4. In DNA, the CDR3 is TGTGCCAGCAGTCGGACAGGGAACAACTATGGCTACACCTTC. Residues: CASSRTGNNYGYTF.

As regards this clonotype: The junction differs from germline at one of its ends, possibly a read error. The genes are TRBV7-7 and TRBJ2-1; D is uncertain. In germline, CDR1 is SSHAT, CDR2 FNYEAQ (reference sequence). The length of the CDR3 is 13 residues. The CDR3 bases are TGTGCTAGCAGCTTAACGGGTGTAAATGAGCAGTTCTTC. This translates into CASSLTGVNEQFF. Full variable domain (outside the CDR3, taken from reference TRBV7-7 and TRBJ2-1): GAGVSQSPRYKVTKRGQDVTLRCDPISSHATLYWYQQALGQGPEFLTYFNYEAQPDKSGLPSDRFSAERPEGSISTLTIQRTEQRDSAMYRCASSLTGVNEQFFGPGTRLTVL.

The table lists this clonotype with a few counts. The chain is built from TRBV19 and TRBJ1-5, with D unclear. The V gene's germline CDR1 is LNHDA and CDR2 SQIVND (reference sequence). Deletions cut 1 base from V and 8 bases from J, with 6 bases between. This CDR3 is built from 12 residues. CDR3 in amino acids: CASSIGREPQHF. The CDR3 DNA is TGTGCCAGTAGTATAGGCCGAGAGCCCCAGCATTTT.

The CDR3 sequence is CASSGLANTGELFF. The CDR3 nucleotides are TGTGCCAGTAGTGGACTAGCGAACACCGGGGAGCTGTTTTTT. V usage is TRBV19 and J usage is TRBJ2-2; 7 nucleotides match TRBD2. Germline CDR1 and CDR2: LNHDA and SQIVND (reference sequence). CDR3 size: 14 residues. The V and J ends lost 5 bases and 0 bases, in that order; junction bases with no gene match: 0. Combining the CDR3 with reference TRBV19 and TRBJ2-2 gives the whole variable domain DGGITQSPKYLFRKEGQNVTLSCEQNLNHDAMYWYRQDPGQGLRLIYYSQIVNDFQKGDIAEGYSVSREKKESFPLTVTSAQKNPTAFYLCASSGLANTGELFFGEGSRLTVL.

The chain carries TRBV20-1 and TRBJ1-2, with D possibly matching TRBD1 (5 bases). CDR1 and CDR2 from the germline V gene are DFQATT and SNEGSKA (reference sequence). This CDR3 has 12 residues. As DNA, the CDR3 is TGCAGCGTCCAAGGGACGGACTATGGCTACACCTTC. Protein sequence: CSVQGTDYGYTF.

The chain recombines TRBV19 with TRBJ2-7; D perhaps matches TRBD2 (6 bases). Germline CDR1 LNHDA, CDR2 SQIVND (reference sequence). Trimming shortened V by 0 bases and J by 2 bases, and 11 bases separated the two germline ends. CDR3 length equals 15 residues. The CDR3: CASSIERWGAYEQYF. In nucleotides, the CDR3 is TGTGCCAGTAGTATAGAACGCTGGGGGGCCTACGAGCAGTACTTC.

The CDR3 sequence: CASPEWVQYF. For the CDR3, the DNA is TGTGCCAGCCCGGAGTGGGTGCAGTATTTT. The chain employs TRBV27 and TRBJ2-3; D is uncertain. V lost 8 bases to trimming and J lost 11 bases, with 11 bases between them. The CDR3 loop spans 10 amino acids. CDR1 and CDR2 from the germline V gene are MNHEY and SMNVEV (reference sequence).

This chain connects TRBV12-3 or TRBV12-4 to TRBJ1-5, with D tentatively TRBD1 (6 bases). There are 15 residues in the CDR3. Trimming pared 5 bases from V and 1 base from J, leaving 12 bases between. The CDR3 is CASSRTGISNQPQHF. The CDR3, as DNA: TGTGCCAGCAGTCGTACAGGGATAAGCAATCAGCCCCAGCATTTT.

The chain couples TRBV6-1 to TRBJ1-4; a possible D gene is TRBD1 (6 bases). The CDR3 sequence is 14 residues long. The germline V and J ends were trimmed by 6 bases and 5 bases, with 13 bases remaining between them. The V gene's germline CDR1 is MNHNS and CDR2 SASEGT. In nucleotides, the CDR3 is TGTGCCAGCAGAAAGGGGGGACTAAATGAAAAACTGTTTTTT. Amino acid sequence: CASRKGGLNEKLFF.

This clonotype has only one observation. V is TRBV20-1 and J is TRBJ2-1; possibly TRBD2 for D (5 bases). Trimming left V 3 bases short and J 6 bases short, with 15 bases between. Germline CDR1 and CDR2: DFQATT and SNEGSKA (reference sequence). The CDR3 is made up of 14 amino acids. CDR3 nucleotides: TGCAGTGCTAGGCCCCCGCTAGCAATCAATGAGCAGTTCTTC. Protein product: CSARPPLAINEQFF.

V gene TRBV11-2 combines with J gene TRBJ2-3, with D possibly TRBD1 on 6 matching bases. This CDR3 spans 16 amino acids. Germline CDR1 is SGHAT and CDR2 is FQNNGV. V was cut by 5 bases and J by 6 bases, with 21 bases left in between. CDR3 nucleotide sequence: TGTGCCAGCAGCCCCCTGTTAGGGGGATTAGCGGATACGCAGTATTTT. Its protein product is CASSPLLGGLADTQYF.

The chain carries TRBV20-1 and TRBJ2-3, with 8 bases fitting TRBD2. The CDR3 is made up of 15 amino acids. V gave up 8 bases and J gave up 0 bases; unmatched junction bases: 10. Germline V gene lookup returns CDR1 DFQATT and CDR2 SNEGSKA (reference sequence). The CDR3 spells CSTIGLAGSTDTQYF. The CDR3 DNA reads TGCAGTACAATCGGGCTAGCGGGTAGCACAGATACGCAGTATTTT.

V is TRBV12-3 or TRBV12-4 and J is TRBJ2-3, with D tentatively TRBD2 (5 bases). V lost 7 bases and J 2 bases, leaving 13 bases between the germline ends. This CDR3 is 14 amino acids long. Here the CDR3 DNA reads TGTGCCAGCACCAATCCGGGATTCACAGATACGCAGTATTTT. This sequence encodes CASTNPGFTDTQYF.

This clonotype was seen more than once but under ten times. The chain carries TRBV20-1 and TRBJ1-1; D uncertain. This CDR3 has 16 residues. CDR1 and CDR2 from the germline V gene are DFQATT and SNEGSKA (reference sequence). V shed 3 bases and J shed 3 bases, with 20 bases lying between them. The CDR3 is CSASGGVEVADTEAFF. CDR3 DNA: TGCAGTGCTAGTGGTGGGGTGGAGGTTGCGGACACTGAAGCTTTCTTT.

The V gene is TRBV6-5, the J gene TRBJ1-2; a possible D gene is TRBD1 (6 bases). Germline CDR1 and CDR2: MNHEY and SVGAGI. CDR3 length: 16 residues. V was trimmed by 0 bases and J by 6 bases, leaving 17 bases between them. The CDR3 loop is CASSYSGQGWFDGYTF. The CDR3, as DNA: TGTGCCAGCAGTTACTCGGGTCAGGGGTGGTTCGATGGCTACACCTTC.

Within the sample, this clonotype is medium-sized (0.01 to 0.1%). J is TRBJ1-6 and V is TRBV15; tentative D call: TRBD1 (6 bases). Germline loops: CDR1 LNHNV, CDR2 YYDKDF (reference sequence). Trimming pared 5 bases from V and 8 bases from J, leaving 10 bases between. This CDR3 region has 13 residues. The CDR3 DNA follows: TGTGCCACCAGCGCAGGGGCGGATTCACCCCTCCACTTT. Its protein is CATSAGADSPLHF.

This chain connects TRBV20-1 to TRBJ1-1; 7 bases fit TRBD1. Per germline, CDR1 DFQATT and CDR2 SNEGSKA (reference sequence). After removal of 7 bases from V and 3 bases from J, the junction contained 8 bases not matched to a gene. This CDR3 region has 13 residues. CDR3 protein: CSGRGTADTEAFF. As DNA, the CDR3 is TGCAGTGGAAGAGGGACAGCAGACACTGAAGCTTTCTTT.

There are a few counts of this clonotype. The chain uses TRBV6-1 and TRBJ2-5; TRBD2 matches at 12 bases. This CDR3 spans 16 amino acids. The trim removed 5 bases at V and 2 bases at J, leaving 6 bases unmatched. Germline assignment: CDR1 MNHNS and CDR2 SASEGT. The CDR3: CASSPGTSGHQETQYF. CDR3 DNA sequence: TGTGCCAGCAGTCCCGGGACTAGCGGGCATCAAGAGACCCAGTACTTC.